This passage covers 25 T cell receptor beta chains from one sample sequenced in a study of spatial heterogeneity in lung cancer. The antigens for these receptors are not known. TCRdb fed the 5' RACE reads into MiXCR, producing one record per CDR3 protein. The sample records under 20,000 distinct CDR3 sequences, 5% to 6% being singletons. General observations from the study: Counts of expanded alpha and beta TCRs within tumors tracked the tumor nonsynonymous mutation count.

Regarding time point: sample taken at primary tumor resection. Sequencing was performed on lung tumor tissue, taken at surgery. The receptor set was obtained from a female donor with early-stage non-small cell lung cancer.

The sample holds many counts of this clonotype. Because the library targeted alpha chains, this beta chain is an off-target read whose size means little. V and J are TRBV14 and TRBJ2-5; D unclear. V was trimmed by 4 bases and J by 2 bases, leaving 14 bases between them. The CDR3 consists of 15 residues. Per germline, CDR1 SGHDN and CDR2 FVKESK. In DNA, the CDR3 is TGTGCCAGCAGCCCCCTTTTCGGGCAGCAAGAGACCCAGTACTTC. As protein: CASSPLFGQQETQYF.

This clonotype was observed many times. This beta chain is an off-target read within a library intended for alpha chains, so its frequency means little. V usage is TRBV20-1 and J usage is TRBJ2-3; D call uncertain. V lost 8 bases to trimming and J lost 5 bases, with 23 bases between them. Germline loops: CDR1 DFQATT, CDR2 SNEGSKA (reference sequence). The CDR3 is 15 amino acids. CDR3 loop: CSIFPREEVLDTQYF. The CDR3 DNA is TGCAGTATCTTCCCTAGGGAAGAAGTGTTAGATACGCAGTATTTT.

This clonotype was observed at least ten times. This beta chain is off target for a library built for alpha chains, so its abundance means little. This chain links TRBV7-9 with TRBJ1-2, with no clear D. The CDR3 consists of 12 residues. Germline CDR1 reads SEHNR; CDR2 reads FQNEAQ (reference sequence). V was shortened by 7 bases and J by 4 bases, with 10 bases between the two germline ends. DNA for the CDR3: TGTGCCAGCACCTACGGCAGCTATGGCTACACCTTC. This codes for CASTYGSYGYTF.

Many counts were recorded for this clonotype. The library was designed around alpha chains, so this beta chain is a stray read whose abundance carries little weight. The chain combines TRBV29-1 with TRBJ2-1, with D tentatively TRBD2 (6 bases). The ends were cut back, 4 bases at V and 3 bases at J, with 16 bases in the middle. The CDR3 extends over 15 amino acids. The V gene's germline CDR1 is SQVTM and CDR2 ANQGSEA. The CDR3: CSVGDWGDNYNEQFF. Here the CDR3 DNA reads TGCAGCGTTGGGGACTGGGGAGACAACTACAATGAGCAGTTCTTC.

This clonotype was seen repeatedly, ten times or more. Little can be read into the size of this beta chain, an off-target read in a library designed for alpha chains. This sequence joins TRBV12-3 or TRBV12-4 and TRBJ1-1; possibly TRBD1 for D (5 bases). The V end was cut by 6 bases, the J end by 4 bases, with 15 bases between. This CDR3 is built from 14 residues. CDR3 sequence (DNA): TGTGCCAGCAGCTCCGGGGCGTTGGGCACTGAAGCTTTCTTT. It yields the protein CASSSGALGTEAFF.

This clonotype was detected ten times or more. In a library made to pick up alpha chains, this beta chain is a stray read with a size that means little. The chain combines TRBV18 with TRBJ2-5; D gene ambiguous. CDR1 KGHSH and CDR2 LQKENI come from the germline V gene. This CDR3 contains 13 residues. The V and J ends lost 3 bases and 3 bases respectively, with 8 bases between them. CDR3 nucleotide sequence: TGTGCCAGCTCACCTAGCCAGAAAGAGACCCAGTACTTC. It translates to CASSPSQKETQYF.

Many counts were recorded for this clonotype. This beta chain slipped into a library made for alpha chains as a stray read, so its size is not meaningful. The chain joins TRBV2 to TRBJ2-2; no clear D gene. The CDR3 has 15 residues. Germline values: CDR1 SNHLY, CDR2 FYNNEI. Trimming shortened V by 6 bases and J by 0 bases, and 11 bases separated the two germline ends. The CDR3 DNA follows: TGTGCCAGCAGGCAAAGCGTCGCGAACACCGGGGAGCTGTTTTTT. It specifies CASRQSVANTGELFF.

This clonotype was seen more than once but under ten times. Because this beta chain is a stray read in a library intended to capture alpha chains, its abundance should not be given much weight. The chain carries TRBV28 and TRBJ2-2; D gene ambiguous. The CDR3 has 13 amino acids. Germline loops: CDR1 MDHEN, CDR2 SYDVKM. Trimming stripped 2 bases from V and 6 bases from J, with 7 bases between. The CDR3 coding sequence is TGTGCCAGCAGTTTACCTTCCGCCGGGGAGCTGTTTTTT. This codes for CASSLPSAGELFF.

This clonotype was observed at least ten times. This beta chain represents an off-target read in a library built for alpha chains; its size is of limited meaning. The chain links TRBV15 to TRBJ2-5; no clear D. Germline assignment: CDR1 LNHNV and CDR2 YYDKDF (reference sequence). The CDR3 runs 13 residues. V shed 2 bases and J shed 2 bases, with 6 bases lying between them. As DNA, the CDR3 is TGTGCCACCAGCAGAAGACTGCAAGAGACCCAGTACTTC. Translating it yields CATSRRLQETQYF.

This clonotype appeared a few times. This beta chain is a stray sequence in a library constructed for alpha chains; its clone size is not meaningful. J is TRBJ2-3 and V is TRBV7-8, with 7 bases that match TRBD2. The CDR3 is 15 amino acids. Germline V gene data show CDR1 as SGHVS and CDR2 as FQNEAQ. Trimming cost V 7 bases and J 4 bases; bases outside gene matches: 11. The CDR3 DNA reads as TGTGCCAGCACCATAGTAGCGGGCGGATCAGATACGCAGTATTTT. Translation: CASTIVAGGSDTQYF.

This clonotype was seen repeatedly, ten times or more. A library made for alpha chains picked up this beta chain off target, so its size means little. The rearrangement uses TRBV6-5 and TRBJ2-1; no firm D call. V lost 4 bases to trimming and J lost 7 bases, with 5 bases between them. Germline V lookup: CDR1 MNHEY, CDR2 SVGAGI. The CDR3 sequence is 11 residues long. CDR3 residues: CASSSTNEQFF. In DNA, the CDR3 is TGTGCCAGCAGTTCTACGAATGAGCAGTTCTTC.

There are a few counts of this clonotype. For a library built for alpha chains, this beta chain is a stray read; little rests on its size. The CDR3 DNA is TGTGCCAGCAGCTTAGGGGCAGTTACCGGGGAGCTGTTTTTT. This encodes CASSLGAVTGELFF. V gene TRBV7-2 combines with J gene TRBJ2-2; D gene uncertain. This CDR3 is 14 amino acids long. CDR1 and CDR2 (germline): SGHTA, FQGNSA. V lost 1 base and J lost 5, with 8 bases in between.

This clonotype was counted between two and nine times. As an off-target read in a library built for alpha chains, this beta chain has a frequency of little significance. The CDR3 bases are TGTGCCAGCAGCCAAGATCACGGAGATACGCAGTATTTT. It translates to CASSQDHGDTQYF. J is TRBJ2-3 and V is TRBV3-1; D ambiguous. The V end lost 0 bases, the J end lost 5 bases, and 6 bases lay between the germline ends. Germline values: CDR1 LGHDT, CDR2 YNNKEL (reference sequence). This CDR3 region has 13 residues.

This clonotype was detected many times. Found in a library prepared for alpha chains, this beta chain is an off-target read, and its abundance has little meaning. The CDR3 nucleotides read TGTGCCAGTAGTATTGGTAGCGGGGGAACCTACGAGCAGTACTTC. Amino acids: CASSIGSGGTYEQYF. The chain uses TRBV19 and TRBJ2-7; 9 nucleotides line up with TRBD2. In germline, CDR1 is LNHDA, CDR2 SQIVND (reference sequence). This CDR3 has 15 amino acids. With 3 bases clipped from V and 2 bases from J, the junction kept 5 bases outside the gene matches.

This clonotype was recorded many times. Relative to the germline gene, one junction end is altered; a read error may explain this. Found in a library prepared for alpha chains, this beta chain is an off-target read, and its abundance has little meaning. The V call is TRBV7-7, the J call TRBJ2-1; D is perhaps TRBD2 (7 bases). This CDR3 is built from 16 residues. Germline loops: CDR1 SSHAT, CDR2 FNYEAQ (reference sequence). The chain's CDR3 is CASSLNRGASYNEQFF. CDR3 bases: TGTGCTAGCAGCTTGAATCGGGGGGCCTCCTACAATGAGCAGTTCTTC.

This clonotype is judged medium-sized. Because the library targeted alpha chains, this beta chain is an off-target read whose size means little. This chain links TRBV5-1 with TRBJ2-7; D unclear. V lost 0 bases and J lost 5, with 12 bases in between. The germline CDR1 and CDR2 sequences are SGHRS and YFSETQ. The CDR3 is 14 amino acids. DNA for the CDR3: TGCGCCAGCAGCTTGGATACAAAACCTAACGAGCAGTACTTC. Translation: CASSLDTKPNEQYF.

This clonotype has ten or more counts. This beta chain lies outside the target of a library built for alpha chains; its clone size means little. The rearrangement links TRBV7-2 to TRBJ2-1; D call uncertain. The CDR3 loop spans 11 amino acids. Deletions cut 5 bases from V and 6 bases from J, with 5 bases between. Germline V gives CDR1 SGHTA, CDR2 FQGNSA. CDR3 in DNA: TGTGCCAGCAGCCGCGCCAATGAGCAGTTCTTC. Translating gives CASSRANEQFF.

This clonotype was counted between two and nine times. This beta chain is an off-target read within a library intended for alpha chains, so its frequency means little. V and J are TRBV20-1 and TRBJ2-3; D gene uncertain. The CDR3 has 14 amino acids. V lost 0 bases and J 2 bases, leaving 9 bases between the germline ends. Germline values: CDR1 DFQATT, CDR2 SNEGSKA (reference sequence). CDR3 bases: TGCAGTGCTAGAGATAACACGAACACAGATACGCAGTATTTT. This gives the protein CSARDNTNTDTQYF.

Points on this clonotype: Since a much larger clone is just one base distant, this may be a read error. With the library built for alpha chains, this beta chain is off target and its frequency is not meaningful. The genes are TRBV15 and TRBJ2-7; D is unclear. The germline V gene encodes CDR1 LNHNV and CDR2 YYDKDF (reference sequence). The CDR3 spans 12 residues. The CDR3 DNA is TGTGCCATCAGCTCTCCGCAGGACGAGCAGTACTTC. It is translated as CAISSPQDEQYF.

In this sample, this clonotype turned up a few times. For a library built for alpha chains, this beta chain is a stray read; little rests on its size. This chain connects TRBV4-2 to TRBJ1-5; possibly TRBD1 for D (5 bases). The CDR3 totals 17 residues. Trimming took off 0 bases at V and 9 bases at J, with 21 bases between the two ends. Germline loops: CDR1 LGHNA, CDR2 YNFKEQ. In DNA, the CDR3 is TGTGCCAGCAGCCAAGAAGTAACAGGTGGGCTCGAGACGCCCCAGCATTTT. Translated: CASSQEVTGGLETPQHF.

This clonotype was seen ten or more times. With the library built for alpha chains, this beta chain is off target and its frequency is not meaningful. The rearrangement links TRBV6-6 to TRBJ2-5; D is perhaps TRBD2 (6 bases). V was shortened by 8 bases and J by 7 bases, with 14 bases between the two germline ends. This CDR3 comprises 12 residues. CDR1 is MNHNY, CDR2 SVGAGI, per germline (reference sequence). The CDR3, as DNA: TGTGCCAGCTCTCCCCCGGAGGGGACCCAGTACTTC. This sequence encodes CASSPPEGTQYF.

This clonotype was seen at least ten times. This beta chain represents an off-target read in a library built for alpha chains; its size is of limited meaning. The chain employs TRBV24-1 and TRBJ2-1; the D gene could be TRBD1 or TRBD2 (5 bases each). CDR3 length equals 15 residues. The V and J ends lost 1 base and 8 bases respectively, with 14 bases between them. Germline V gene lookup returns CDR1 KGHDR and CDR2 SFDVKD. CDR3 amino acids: CATSDLRGPGDEQFF. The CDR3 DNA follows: TGTGCCACCAGTGATTTAAGGGGCCCCGGGGATGAGCAGTTCTTC.

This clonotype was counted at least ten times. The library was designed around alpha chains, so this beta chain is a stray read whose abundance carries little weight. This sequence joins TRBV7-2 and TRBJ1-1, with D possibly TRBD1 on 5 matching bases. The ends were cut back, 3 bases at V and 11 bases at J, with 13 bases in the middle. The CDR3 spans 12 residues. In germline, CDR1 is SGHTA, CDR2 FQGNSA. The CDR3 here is CASSFRDPRAFF. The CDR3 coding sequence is TGTGCCAGCAGCTTCCGGGACCCGCGGGCTTTCTTT.

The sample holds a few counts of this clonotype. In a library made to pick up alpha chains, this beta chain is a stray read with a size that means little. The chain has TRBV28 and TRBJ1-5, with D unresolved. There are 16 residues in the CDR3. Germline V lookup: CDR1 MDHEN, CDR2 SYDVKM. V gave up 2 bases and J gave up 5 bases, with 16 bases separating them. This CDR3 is CASSLVSSALYQPQHF. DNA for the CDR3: TGTGCCAGCAGTTTAGTATCGTCCGCTTTATATCAGCCCCAGCATTTT.

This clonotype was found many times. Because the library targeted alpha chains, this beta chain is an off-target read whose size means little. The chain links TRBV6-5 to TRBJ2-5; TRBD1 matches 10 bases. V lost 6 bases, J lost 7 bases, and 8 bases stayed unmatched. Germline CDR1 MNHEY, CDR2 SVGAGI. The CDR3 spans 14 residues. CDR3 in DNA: TGTGCCAGCAGCCTGGACAGGGGGAGGGTGACCCAGTACTTC. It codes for CASSLDRGRVTQYF.